The following is a T cell receptor beta chain sequence with its context. Antigen specificity is unknown. The data are from a study of cytomegalovirus exposure and HLA in healthy donors. Study-level points and caveats: Earlier results showed most TCR beta V segments being productive about 87% or about 30% of the time. Later analysis identified a missense DCLRE1C variant that was linked to TCR beta V- and J-gene trimming.

The primer mix had 60 Vbeta and 13 Jbeta primers. In the original workflow: In a later analysis, about 9.9 million of 83 million or so unique beta chains occurred in at least two donors. The table came from immunoSEQ multiplex PCR; TCRdb's copy has only in-frame clones and leaves some out. D and trimming were read from the DNA, whereas the V and J calls and clone size are those reported in that table. In the table there are some 150,000 clones, just over 70% of which are singletons. This sequence originates from a woman between 25 and 40 years old in good health and CMV-seronegative. Sequenced: PBMCs.

The CDR3 nucleotides are TGTGCCAGCAGCCAAGGAGGTAGCGGGGGAACGTACCAAGAGACCCAGTACTTC. The encoded protein is CASSQGGSGGTYQETQYF. V gene TRBV4-2 combines with J gene TRBJ2-5; 9 nucleotides line up with TRBD2. Per the germline V gene, CDR1 is LGHNA and CDR2 is YNFKEQ. The ends lost 1 base at V and 0 bases at J; junction bases unmatched: 9. This CDR3 region has 18 residues.